The clone carrying this TCR beta chain has only one observation. Clones were sequenced by immunoSEQ multiplex PCR, and TCRdb holds only the in-frame ones, with some missing. The sample includes some 100,000 clones, around 89% of them seen just once. The CDR3 has 14 residues. The germline V gene has CDR1 ENHRY and CDR2 SYGVKD. The V and J ends lost 0 bases and 6 bases respectively, with 12 bases between them. The record originates from a study of control samples from healthy donors and cancer patients. The sequencing sample was made of blood. The sequence derives from a woman in her fifties or sixties in good health. The J gene is TRBJ2-7, the V gene TRBV10-3; D gene unclear. The chain's CDR3 is CAISESTTRSEQYF. Written as DNA, the CDR3 is TGTGCCATCAGTGAGTCGACCACTCGGAGCGAGCAGTACTTC.